The sequence of this TCR beta chain was determined in a study of shared clonotypes between healthy human individuals (dated by TCRdb to 2019 to 2021). Some background on the complete study: The cohort comprised a couple of women and a few men aged 18 to 49 years. Per donor, leukapheresis produced somewhere between about 0.94 and 9 billion PBMCs. Different laboratories and diverse techniques were used to prepare libraries and sequence TCR repertoires, to increase sequencing depth and limit assay-specific biases. For each donor, CD4 naive and CD4 memory were each given three plates, CD8 naive was given two plates, and CD8 memory was given one plate. The study deeply sequenced blood TCR repertoires of five healthy adults to estimate repertoire size and the extent of clonotype sharing between individuals. On the study overall, not on this receptor specifically: Rarefaction of sorted-subset datasets indicated incomplete sequencing despite the large sequencing depth. Based on pairwise subsampling, the degree of clonotype sharing among donors was expected to be affected by sequencing depth. Naive subsets generally had larger estimated clonotype richness than memory subsets did. The genetic and exposure-history diversity represented was limited by the small number of donors. Sampling was restricted to blood, and TCR repertoires in tissue are likely to differ from TCR repertoires in blood. When several donors were compared, the shared fraction of clonotypes was 5% to 6.5% for naive CD4, around 3.6% for naive CD8, roughly 2.5% for memory CD4, and less than 0.45% for memory CD8. Compared with non-shared clonotypes, the clonotypes found in all four sorted-subset donors had higher generation probabilities.

V drops 3 bases and J drops 7 bases, leaving 13 bases in between. The CDR3 has 13 amino acids, counting the end cysteine and phenylalanine. Kept here is only the CDR3 DNA, which spans 39 bases and is read in frame from base 1. The germline V gene yields SGHAT for CDR1 and FQNNGV for CDR2. TCR CDR3 regions were amplified from genomic DNA by multiplex PCR using the deep immunoSEQ assay. For each cell subset, the extracted genomic DNA was distributed evenly across all wells of several immunoSEQ 96-well plates, and each plate served as one replicate. For sorted subsets, approximately 0.2 ug of genomic DNA, equivalent to 30,000 or so T cell genomes, went into each replicate PCR. Purified libraries were quantified with a Qubit 3.0 fluorometer, sized on a Bioanalyzer 2100, and re-quantified with the KAPA Library Quantification kit. A separate single-read 150-cycle Illumina NextSeq 550 flow cell was used to sequence each immunoSEQ 96-well plate. In the authors' own workflow: Because the immunoSEQ output included only junctional sequences and no quality scores, the filtering could not be the same as the filtering used for full-length reads. Sequences were annotated with PyIR, a Python wrapper for IgBLAST v1.9, and V/J genes and CDR3 were assigned using IMGT germline references. Reads with weak V/J assignments (E-value above 1e-6), missing CDR3, stop codons, out-of-frame junctions, or ambiguous translated residues were removed. V3J clonotypes were defined as sequences sharing an identical inferred V gene, J gene, and CDR3 amino acid sequence. Percentage overlap between repertoires was computed as shared unique clonotypes divided by the size of the smaller repertoire. Richness of each repertoire was evaluated using RTK rarefaction, the Chao1 estimator, and Recon v2.1 estimates of unobserved clonotypes. For all TCRbeta clonotypes obtained by the gDNA method from a handful of donors, generation probabilities were computed with OLGA. Here the immuneACCESS table is served through TCRdb, limited to in-frame sequences with V and J called. Missing clones are a known gap in these copies; in checked studies unresolved V genes cover under half, and the rest lacks a known reason. The V and J calls and the clone size are those of that table, but D and trimming were determined from the DNA. Within this sample are approximately 2.5 million clones, with roughly 93% of them counted one time only. The ten largest clones take up approximately 0.35% of the sample.

As for this clone: No antigen is known for it. It has no much larger one-base neighbor in the sample; base qualities were not kept.

The donors were healthy, HIV-negative adults with no recently reported acute infections or vaccinations. Every donor was a Caucasian adult residing in Nashville, Tennessee, USA. CD4+ T cells were enriched by magnetic negative selection, after which naive cells were positively selected on CD45RA and the negative fraction was taken as the memory subset. Blood was collected by leukapheresis, and PBMCs were isolated by Ficoll-Histopaque density gradient centrifugation and then cryopreserved in liquid nitrogen vapor phase. Purity and quantity of every magnetically sorted T cell population were checked by analytical flow cytometry. Genomic DNA was isolated from each sorted fraction and quantified by UV absorbance on a Nanodrop 2000c.

This sequence uses TRBV11-2 and TRBJ2-7; no D gene call is confident. What was sequenced was naive CD4+ T cells from PBMCs. The sample's cell subset or site, from its label and the paper: CD45RA+ positively selected. The TCR was taken from a man in his late teens or twenties in good health. Some clones in this sample may be carry-over from other donors' samples. The CDR3 here reads CASSLHHQVEQYF. The DNA sequence is as follows: TGTGCCAGCAGCTTGCACCATCAAGTAGAGCAGTACTTC.